A single sample gave rise to the 20 T cell receptor beta chains below, sequenced in a study of blood T cell repertoires in COVID-19. Profiling relied on immunoSEQ multiplex PCR, and the TCRdb table lists in-frame clones only, not all of them. The profile shows over 200,000 clones, roughly 90% of them singletons. The sequenced sample was peripheral blood. The receptors here all came from a human donor in a cohort sampled during active COVID-19.

The CDR3 nucleotides are TGCGCCAGCAGCCAAGGAGAAACAGGGTGGGCCAACGTCCTGACTTTC. It yields the protein CASSQGETGWANVLTF. The V and J genes are TRBV4-3 and TRBJ2-6; tentatively, D is TRBD1 (6 bases). The CDR3 sequence is 16 residues long. V lost 1 base to trimming and J lost 5 bases, with 12 bases between them. Germline loops: CDR1 LGHNA, CDR2 YSLEER.

The rearrangement uses TRBV4-3 and TRBJ1-4; D remains unclear. Trimming cost V 0 bases and J 8 bases, with 13 bases left between them. The germline V gene has CDR1 LGHNA and CDR2 YSLEER. The CDR3 runs to 15 residues. The CDR3 is CASSQDSGISEKLFF. DNA for the CDR3: TGCGCCAGCAGCCAAGATTCGGGGATTAGCGAAAAACTGTTTTTT.

The chain employs TRBV19 and TRBJ1-5, with D unclear. Germline CDR1 is LNHDA and CDR2 is SQIVND (reference sequence). There are 14 residues in the CDR3. The V end lost 0 bases, the J end lost 4 bases, and 7 bases lay between the germline ends. CDR3 sequence (DNA): TGTGCCAGTAGTATAGACGGTAGAAATCAGCCCCAGCATTTT. Protein: CASSIDGRNQPQHF.

V is TRBV5-1 and J is TRBJ1-1; D perhaps matches TRBD1 (6 bases). The CDR3 contains 16 residues. Per the germline V gene, CDR1 is SGHRS and CDR2 is YFSETQ. The germline V and J ends were trimmed by 0 bases and 5 bases, with 17 bases remaining between them. As DNA, the CDR3 is TGCGCCAGCAGCTTGGCAAATACAGGGTCGGGGACTGAAGCTTTCTTT. Translated, it gives CASSLANTGSGTEAFF.

V and J are TRBV5-6 and TRBJ2-7; 9 nucleotides line up with TRBD2. The germline V gene encodes CDR1 SGHDT and CDR2 YYEEEE. After removal of 1 base from V and 6 bases from J, the junction contained 5 bases not matched to a gene. This CDR3 spans 14 amino acids. This chain's CDR3 is CASSLISGSGEQYF. The CDR3 DNA follows: TGTGCCAGCAGCTTGATTAGCGGGAGTGGCGAGCAGTACTTC.

The chain uses TRBV10-2 and TRBJ1-2, with a possible D match to TRBD1 (6 bases). Germline CDR1 is WSHSY and CDR2 is SAAADI. The CDR3 contains 13 residues. The ends were cut back, 8 bases at V and 8 bases at J, with 18 bases in the middle. CDR3 nucleotides: TGCGCCAGCGGAACGTTACAGGGTAGGGGCTACACCTTC. This gives the protein CASGTLQGRGYTF.

The chain carries TRBV7-2 and TRBJ1-3; no firm D call. This CDR3 has 15 residues. The germline gives CDR1 SGHTA, CDR2 FQGNSA. Trimming removed 3 bases at V and 0 bases at J, with 9 bases between. CDR3 sequence (DNA): TGTGCCAGCAGCTTGGAGGCAAGCTCTGGAAACACCATATATTTT. Residues: CASSLEASSGNTIYF.

The chain has TRBV19 and TRBJ2-7, with TRBD2 matching over 14 bases. CDR3 length: 15 residues. Germline V gene lookup returns CDR1 LNHDA and CDR2 SQIVND (reference sequence). Germline trimming cut 6 bases from V and 3 bases from J; bases unmatched to any gene: 4. The DNA of the CDR3 is TGTGCCAGTAGGACTAGCGGGAGGGCCGGCTACGAGCAGTACTTC. This translates into CASRTSGRAGYEQYF.

This chain joins TRBV10-2 and TRBJ2-5; 8 positions match TRBD1. The ends lost 6 bases at V and 4 bases at J; junction bases unmatched: 10. Germline CDR1 WSHSY, CDR2 SAAADI. This CDR3 contains 15 residues. The CDR3 loop reads CASRTGRGPGETQYF. The CDR3 DNA reads TGCGCCAGCAGGACCGGCAGGGGGCCAGGAGAGACCCAGTACTTC.

The chain carries TRBV4-3 and TRBJ1-2; D is unresolved. The CDR3 is 17 residues long. CDR1 and CDR2 from the germline V gene are LGHNA and YSLEER. V lost 0 bases to trimming and J lost 0 bases, with 14 bases between them. The CDR3 loop is CASSQDQRRSSNYGYTF. CDR3 nucleotides: TGCGCCAGCAGCCAAGATCAGCGTAGATCCTCTAACTATGGCTACACCTTC.

This clone was seen only once. The CDR3 nucleotides read TGTGCCTGGGGGGACTCCCTCCCGAGCGAGCAGTACTTC. Translating it yields CAWGDSLPSEQYF. The genes are TRBV30 and TRBJ2-7; weak D call: TRBD2 (6 bases). V was trimmed by 5 bases and J by 6 bases, leaving 17 bases between them. CDR1 GTSNPN and CDR2 SVGIG come from the germline V gene (reference sequence). The CDR3 loop spans 13 amino acids.

V is TRBV7-2 and J is TRBJ1-3; D gene uncertain. Deletions cut 3 bases from V and 0 bases from J, with 9 bases between. This CDR3 is built from 15 residues. Germline V gene data show CDR1 as SGHTA and CDR2 as FQGNSA. CDR3 in DNA: TGTGCCAGCAGCTTGGGCTTACCCTCTGGAAACACCATATATTTT. Protein product: CASSLGLPSGNTIYF. The whole variable domain, remainder taken from reference TRBV7-2 and TRBJ1-3, is GAGVSQSPSNKVTEKGKDVELRCDPISGHTALYWYRQSLGQGLEFLIYFQGNSAPDKSGLPSDRFSAERTGGSVSTLTIQRTQQEDSAVYLCASSLGLPSGNTIYFGEGSWLTVV.

This chain joins TRBV15 and TRBJ1-5; 9 nucleotides align to TRBD1. The J segment lost 6 bases and the V segment lost 9 bases, leaving 15 bases of the junction unmatched. There are 16 residues in the CDR3. CDR1 and CDR2 (germline): LNHNV, YYDKDF (reference sequence). The CDR3 DNA reads TGTGCCACTTCAGCAGAGGGAACAGGGGGCACTCAGCCCCAGCATTTT. Residues: CATSAEGTGGTQPQHF. Supplemented by reference TRBV15 and TRBJ1-5, the full variable domain reads DAMVIQNPRYQVTQFGKPVTLSCSQTLNHNVMYWYQQKSSQAPKLLFHYYDKDFNNEADTPDNFQSRRPNTSFCFLDIRSPGLGDTAMYLCATSAEGTGGTQPQHFGDGTRLSIL.

V usage is TRBV7-2 and J usage is TRBJ2-3; 9 nucleotides agree with TRBD2. The germline gives CDR1 SGHTA, CDR2 FQGNSA. V gave up 5 bases and J gave up 2 bases; unmatched junction bases: 5. CDR3 size: 15 residues. The CDR3 nucleotides are TGTGCCAGCAGCGTGACTAGCGGCCTCACAGATACGCAGTATTTT. Its protein is CASSVTSGLTDTQYF.

This clone showed up just a few times. V usage is TRBV19 and J usage is TRBJ2-5; no definite D call. The V gene lost 2 bases and the J gene lost 4 bases, with 2 bases spanning the gap. Germline V gene lookup returns CDR1 LNHDA and CDR2 SQIVND (reference sequence). CDR3 length: 11 amino acids. The CDR3, as DNA: TGTGCCAGTAGTATACGAGAGACCCAGTACTTC. Its protein product is CASSIRETQYF.

This chain links TRBV6-1 with TRBJ1-1; D is unresolved. The CDR3 totals 14 residues. Germline CDR1 and CDR2: MNHNS and SASEGT. Trimming took 2 bases from V and 4 from J, leaving 11 bases between them. DNA for the CDR3: TGTGCCAGCAGTGAACAAGCGTGGAGCACTGAAGCTTTCTTT. This gives the protein CASSEQAWSTEAFF.

The V and J genes are TRBV27 and TRBJ1-4, with 7 bases fitting TRBD1. V shed 4 bases and J 7 bases; nucleotides not matched to a gene: 15. This CDR3 contains 17 residues. Germline CDR1 reads MNHEY; CDR2 reads SMNVEV (reference sequence). The CDR3, as DNA: TGTGCCAGCAGTTCAGAAAGAGTGACAGGGATTATTGAAAAACTGTTTTTT. Translation gives CASSSERVTGIIEKLFF.

With respect to this clone: The junction and the germline gene differ at one end; a read error may be behind it. The gene calls are TRBV9 and TRBJ1-6; no clear D. CDR3 length equals 16 residues. CDR1 SGDLS and CDR2 YYNGEE come from the germline V gene. CDR3 region: CASSVGPGSSNSPLHF. The CDR3 DNA reads as TGTGCCAGCAGCGTAGGCCCGGGATCCTCTAATTCACCCCTCCACTTT.

V gene TRBV6-6 combines with J gene TRBJ1-1; 7 positions match TRBD1. Trimming at V came to 6 bases and at J to 10 bases, leaving 17 bases not matched to a gene. CDR1 is MNHNY and CDR2 is SVGAGI in the germline V gene (reference sequence). This CDR3 region has 15 residues. The chain's CDR3 is CASSRTDRADRGAFF. The DNA of the CDR3 is TGTGCCAGCAGCCGAACAGACAGGGCGGACCGAGGAGCTTTCTTT.

The chain couples TRBV7-3 to TRBJ2-2, with a possible D match to TRBD2 (6 bases). There are 16 residues in the CDR3. The V gene's germline CDR1 is SGHTA and CDR2 FQGTGA. V was cut by 3 bases and J by 4 bases, with 15 bases left in between. The CDR3 nucleotides read TGTGCCAGCAGCTTGAAGTTGGGGGAGGTCACCGGGGAGCTGTTTTTT. As protein: CASSLKLGEVTGELFF.